This T cell receptor beta chain was obtained from a study of cytomegalovirus exposure and HLA in healthy donors. General study results and limits: An Asian-associated ancestry cluster reportedly showed fewer N-insertions than the approximately 650-donor mean in a later analysis. The study assumed roughly uniform donor sequencing depth for presence/absence analyses. When a later analysis compared HLA-associated TCR beta chains with equally common others, the HLA-associated chains turned out to be more clonally expanded and to have lower generation probabilities.

About this clone itself: The antigen is undetermined.

The PCR made use of 60 Vbeta and 13 Jbeta primers. Authors' methods: Among the unique TCR beta chains that a later analysis counted, about 86 million in all, 10 million to 11 million were shared. TCRdb's copy holds only in-frame clones and misses some; the assay was immunoSEQ multiplex PCR. V, J and clone size are taken as reported in that table, and D and trimming were inferred from the DNA itself. This table has 65,000 to 90,000 clones, around 72% appearing once. The clonotype originates from a woman between 40 and 50 years old in good health and CMV-seropositive. Input material: PBMCs.

The CDR3: CASSEGGGSYNEQFF. CDR3 sequence (DNA): TGTGCCAGCAGTGAGGGCGGGGGCTCCTACAATGAGCAGTTCTTC. The chain carries TRBV6-4 and TRBJ2-1; TRBD2 matches 7 bases. CDR1 MRHNA and CDR2 SNTAGT come from the germline V gene. The V and J ends lost 3 bases and 0 bases, in that order; junction bases with no gene match: 2. The CDR3 consists of 15 residues.